A selection of T cell receptor beta chains follows, all from one sample in a study of cytomegalovirus exposure and HLA in healthy donors. Measured with immunoSEQ multiplex PCR; TCRdb has only the in-frame clones, and not every one. Among a few hundred thousand clones listed, over 75% were seen once. Sequencing used PBMCs. These receptors were obtained from a man in his late teens or twenties in good health and CMV-seronegative. Both conserved end residues are trimmed from each CDR3.

J gene	V gene	CDR3 protein
TRBJ1-1	TRBV6-5	ASILGQGNTEAF
TRBJ2-3	TRBV5-8	ASSPYADTSSTDTQY
TRBJ2-7	TRBV6-1	ASSERAAGGYEQY
TRBJ2-1	TRBV7-9	ASSPGTGGDNEQF
TRBJ2-1	TRBV30	AWSQYNEQF
TRBJ1-4	TRBV19	ASSKPQGAYEKLF
TRBJ2-1	TRBV12-5	ASGLREPGGTYNEQF
TRBJ2-3	TRBV5-1	ASSRGEMTDTQY
TRBJ2-1	TRBV5-6	ASSGVAHNEQF
TRBJ1-1	TRBV6-4	ASSEREETEAF
TRBJ2-1	TRBV6-1	ASTEGGAGYNEQF